This TCR beta chain derives from a study of cytomegalovirus exposure and HLA in healthy donors. The primer mix had 60 Vbeta and 13 Jbeta primers. This table comes from immunoSEQ multiplex PCR, and its TCRdb copy is limited to in-frame clones, with some not included. This sample yields 150,000 to 200,000 clones, of which about 79% are seen a single time; over 12% belongs to the top ten. Germline CDR1 and CDR2: SGDLS and YYNGEE. The CDR3 totals 14 residues. Germline trimming cut 0 bases from V and 7 bases from J; bases unmatched to any gene: 3. The gene calls are TRBV9 and TRBJ2-2; 7 nucleotides align to TRBD1. Source material: PBMCs. The clonotype comes from a man aged 50-59 years in good health and CMV-seropositive. CDR3 nucleotides: TGTGCCAGCAGCGTAGGAGGGGACAGCGGGGAGCTGTTTTTT. Its translation: CASSVGGDSGELFF.